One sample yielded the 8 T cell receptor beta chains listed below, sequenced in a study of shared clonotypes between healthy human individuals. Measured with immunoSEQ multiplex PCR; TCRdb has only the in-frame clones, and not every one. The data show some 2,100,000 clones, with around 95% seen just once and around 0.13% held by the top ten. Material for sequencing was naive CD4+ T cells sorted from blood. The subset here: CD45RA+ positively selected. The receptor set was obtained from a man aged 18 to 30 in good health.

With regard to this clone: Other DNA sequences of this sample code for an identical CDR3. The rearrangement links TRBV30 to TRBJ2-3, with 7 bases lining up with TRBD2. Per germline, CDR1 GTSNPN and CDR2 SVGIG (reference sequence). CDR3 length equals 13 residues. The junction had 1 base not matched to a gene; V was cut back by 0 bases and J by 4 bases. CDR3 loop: CAWSVGRADTQYF. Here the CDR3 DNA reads TGTGCCTGGAGTGTAGGGAGGGCAGATACGCAGTATTTT.

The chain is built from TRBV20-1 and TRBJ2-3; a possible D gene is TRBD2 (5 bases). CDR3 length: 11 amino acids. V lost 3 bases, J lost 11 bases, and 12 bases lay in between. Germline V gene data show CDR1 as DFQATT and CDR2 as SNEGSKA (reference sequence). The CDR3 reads CSASDDYLQYF. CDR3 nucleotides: TGCAGTGCTAGTGATGACTACCTGCAGTATTTT.

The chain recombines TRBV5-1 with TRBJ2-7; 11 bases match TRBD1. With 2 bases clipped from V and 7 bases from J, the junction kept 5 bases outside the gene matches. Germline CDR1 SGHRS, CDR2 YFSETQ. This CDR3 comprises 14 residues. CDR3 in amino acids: CASSLQGTGGEQYF. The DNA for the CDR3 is TGCGCCAGCAGCTTACAAGGGACAGGGGGAGAGCAGTACTTC.

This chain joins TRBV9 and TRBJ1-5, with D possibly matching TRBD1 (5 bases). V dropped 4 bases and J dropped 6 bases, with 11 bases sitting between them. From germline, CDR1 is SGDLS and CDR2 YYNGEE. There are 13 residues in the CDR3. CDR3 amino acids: CASSPGFVQPQHF. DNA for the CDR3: TGTGCCAGCAGCCCAGGGTTCGTTCAGCCCCAGCATTTT.

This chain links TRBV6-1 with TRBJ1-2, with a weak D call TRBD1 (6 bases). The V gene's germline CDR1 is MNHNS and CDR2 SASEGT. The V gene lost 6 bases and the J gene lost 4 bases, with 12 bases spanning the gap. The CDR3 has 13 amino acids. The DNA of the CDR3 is TGTGCCAGCAGCGCGGACAGCCTCTATGGCTACACCTTC. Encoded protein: CASSADSLYGYTF.

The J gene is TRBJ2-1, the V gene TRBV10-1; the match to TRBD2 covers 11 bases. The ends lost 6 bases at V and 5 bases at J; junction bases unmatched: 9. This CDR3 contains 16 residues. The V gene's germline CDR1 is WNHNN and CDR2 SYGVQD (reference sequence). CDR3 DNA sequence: TGCGCCAGCAGCGACACTAGCGGGAGTTTCGACAATGAGCAGTTCTTC. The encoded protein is CASSDTSGSFDNEQFF.

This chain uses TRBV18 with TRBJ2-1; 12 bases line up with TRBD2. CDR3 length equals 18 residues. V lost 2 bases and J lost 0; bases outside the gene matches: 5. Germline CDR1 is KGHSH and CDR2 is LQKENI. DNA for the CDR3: TGTGCCAGCTCACCAAGGCTAGCGGGAGGGCCCTCCTACAATGAGCAGTTCTTC. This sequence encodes CASSPRLAGGPSYNEQFF.

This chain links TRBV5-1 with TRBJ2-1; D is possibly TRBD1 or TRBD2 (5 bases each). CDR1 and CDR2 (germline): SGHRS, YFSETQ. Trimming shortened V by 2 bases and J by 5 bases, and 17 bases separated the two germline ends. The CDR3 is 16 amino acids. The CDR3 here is CASSLVAGTQNNEQFF. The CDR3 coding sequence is TGCGCCAGCAGCTTAGTGGCAGGGACCCAAAACAATGAGCAGTTCTTC.